These T cell receptor beta chains were read from a single sample in a study of blood T cell repertoires in COVID-19. Generated by immunoSEQ multiplex PCR, the TCRdb table keeps only in-frame clones and is missing some. The table has a few hundred thousand clones, roughly 84% seen once; the top ten hold 1.4% to 1.5%. The sample was PBMCs or T cells enriched from blood (not recorded which). These receptors were taken from a woman aged 18 to 35 who had been exposed to COVID-19. The CDR3 runs from the conserved cysteine through the conserved F or W. D genes are given only for firm matches. Size is omitted from some rows. Given values are once, few, many or a class for expanded clones.

J gene | D gene | clone size | V gene | CDR3 DNA | CDR3 protein
TRBJ2-1 | - | once | TRBV19 | TGTGCCAGTAGTCAAGGGGATAATGAGCAGTTCTTC | CASSQGDNEQFF
TRBJ2-7 | - | once | TRBV7-8 | TGTGCCAGCAGCGGGCAGGAGCAGTACTTC | CASSGQEQYF
TRBJ2-3 | TRBD2 | - | TRBV13 | TGTGCCAGCAGCCCTAGCGGACCACGTAGCACAGATACGCAGTATTTT | CASSPSGPRSTDTQYF
TRBJ2-3 | - | - | TRBV25-1 | TGTGCCAGCAGTGACCCTAATACGCAGTATTTT | CASSDPNTQYF
TRBJ2-5 | - | - | TRBV3-1/TRBV3-2 | TGTGCCAGCAGGCCACAACTAGGGACCCAGTACTTC | CASRPQLGTQYF
TRBJ2-3 | TRBD2 | - | TRBV5-1 | TGCGCCAGCGGGGCGGCGGGAGGCACAGATACGCAGTATTTT | CASGAAGGTDTQYF
TRBJ1-5 | - | - | TRBV30 | TGTGCCTGGAACGCGGGGGCGGGCAATCAGCCCCAGCATTTT | CAWNAGAGNQPQHF
TRBJ2-1 | - | - | TRBV24-1 | TGTGCCACCAGTGGGGCAGGAGGTGAGCAGTTCTTC | CATSGAGGEQFF
TRBJ2-7 | - | - | TRBV27 | TGTGCCAGCAGCCAAAGAGCGGACGAGCAGTACTTC | CASSQRADEQYF
TRBJ1-6 | TRBD1 | - | TRBV2 | TGTGCCAGCAAAGGCCAGGGGGATTCACCCCTCCACTTT | CASKGQGDSPLHF
TRBJ2-1 | TRBD1 | - | TRBV9 | TGTGCCAGCAGCGTAGCTTGGGGACAGGGTGTGAATGAGCAGTTCTTC | CASSVAWGQGVNEQFF
TRBJ2-5 | TRBD2 | - | TRBV20-1 | TGCAGTGCTAGTAGGGGACTAGCGGGGGGGCAGGAGACCCAGTACTTC | CSASRGLAGGQETQYF
TRBJ2-7 | TRBD2 | - | TRBV7-6 | TGTGCCAGCTCAGTGGGGGATAGCGGGGCACCTACCTACGAGCAGTACTTC | CASSVGDSGAPTYEQYF
TRBJ2-1 | TRBD2 | - | TRBV7-9 | TGTGCCAGCAGCCCCGAAGATGGTAGCGGGATGAATGAGCAGTTCTTC | CASSPEDGSGMNEQFF
TRBJ1-2 | TRBD1 | once | TRBV6-5 | TGTGCCAGCAGTTACCGGGGACAGGGCGGTGGCTACACCTTC | CASSYRGQGGGYTF
TRBJ1-6 | TRBD1 | once | TRBV5-4 | TGTGCCAGCAGCTTCAAAAAGGGGGACAGAGATTCACCCCTCCACTTT | CASSFKKGDRDSPLHF
TRBJ1-6 | - | - | TRBV7-9 | TGTGCCAGCAGCCAAGTGGCAGGGGCGGCTTCACCCCTCCACTTT | CASSQVAGAASPLHF
TRBJ2-7 | TRBD1 | - | TRBV5-1 | TGCGCCAGCAGCTCCTCCGGGACAGGGGTAGGCGAGCAGTACTTC | CASSSSGTGVGEQYF
TRBJ2-3 | TRBD2 | - | TRBV5-6 | TGTGCCAGCAGCCTAGCGGGAGGCACAGATACGCAGTATTTT | CASSLAGGTDTQYF
TRBJ1-3 | - | - | TRBV18 | TGTGCCAGCTCTCACGACAGCCCTCTAACGGACGGAAACACCATATATTTT | CASSHDSPLTDGNTIYF
TRBJ2-2 | TRBD2 | - | TRBV14 | TGTGCCAGCAGCAGAGCGGGGGGGAACACCGGGGAGCTGTTTTTT | CASSRAGGNTGELFF
TRBJ2-5 | - | once | TRBV28 | TGTGCCAGCGCCTTAGGGGGGGACCAAGAGACCCAGTACTTC | CASALGGDQETQYF
TRBJ1-1 | - | - | TRBV19 | TGTGCCAGTAGTATCTTGCCAGGGAGGATAACTCATAACATGAACACTGAAGCTTTCTTT | CASSILPGRITHNMNTEAFF
TRBJ1-2 | - | - | TRBV6-4 | TGTGCCAGCAGTGACTCCGGGGATTCTAACTATGGCTACACCTTC | CASSDSGDSNYGYTF
TRBJ2-7 | - | - | TRBV29-1 | TGCAGCGTTGTTGGAGCGGAACATGGAAACGAGCAGTACTTC | CSVVGAEHGNEQYF
TRBJ2-1 | - | - | TRBV6-2/TRBV6-3 | TGTGCCAGCAGCCTCAGGGACTTAGAGTACAATGAGCAGTTCTTC | CASSLRDLEYNEQFF
TRBJ2-3 | - | - | TRBV28 | TGTGCCAGCAGGGGCTGGCGCACAGATACGCAGTATTTT | CASRGWRTDTQYF
TRBJ2-3 | TRBD2 | - | TRBV27 | TGTGCCAGCGGACGACTAGCCAGCACAGATACGCAGTATTTT | CASGRLASTDTQYF
TRBJ1-2 | - | - | TRBV9 | TGTGCCAGCAGCCACCCGCGGGGTAGTGCGGACTATGGCTACACCTTC | CASSHPRGSADYGYTF
TRBJ2-7 | - | - | TRBV5-1 | TGCGCCAGCAGCCCTGATAGCTCCTACGAGCAGTACTTC | CASSPDSSYEQYF
TRBJ1-2 | TRBD1 | - | TRBV23-1 | TGCGCCAGCAGTAGGGACAGGGGCTATGGCTACACCTTC | CASSRDRGYGYTF
TRBJ1-4 | - | - | TRBV6-5 | TGTGCCAGCAGTCGGGTTGTTAATGAAAAACTGTTTTTT | CASSRVVNEKLFF
TRBJ1-2 | - | - | TRBV28 | TGTGCCAGCAGCCAACAGGTCCGCAGCTATGGCTACACCTTC | CASSQQVRSYGYTF
TRBJ1-1 | - | - | TRBV9 | TGTGCCAGCAGCGCAAACATAGCCCTGAACACTGAAGCTTTCTTT | CASSANIALNTEAFF
TRBJ2-7 | TRBD2 | - | TRBV27 | TGTGCCAGCAGTTTATCGGCGGGAACTAGCGGCGCCCGCTCCTACGAGCAGTACTTC | CASSLSAGTSGARSYEQYF
TRBJ2-7 | - | - | TRBV5-1 | TGCGCCAGCAGCTTGTCCGTACGGGAGTACTTC | CASSLSVREYF
TRBJ2-4 | TRBD1 | - | TRBV19 | TGTGCCAGTAGTAACCTACAGGGGGCAGTGAACATTCAGTACTTC | CASSNLQGAVNIQYF
TRBJ2-7 | - | - | TRBV28 | TGTGCCAGCGCCCGGACTGAGCCCTACGAGCAGTACTTC | CASARTEPYEQYF
TRBJ2-5 | TRBD2 | - | TRBV5-1 | TGCGCCAGCAGCTTGTTGGCTAGCGGGGGTAGTCGGGAGACCCAGTACTTC | CASSLLASGGSRETQYF
TRBJ2-4 | TRBD1 | once | TRBV5-4 | TGTGCCAGCAGCTTTGGGACAGCCAACAAAAACATTCAGTACTTC | CASSFGTANKNIQYF
TRBJ2-5 | TRBD2 | - | TRBV7-2 | TGTGCCAGCAGCCAGGGGGCTCTAGCGGGGGCGGAGACCCAGTACTTC | CASSQGALAGAETQYF
TRBJ1-5 | - | - | TRBV2 | TGTGCCAGCAGGTTGACAGATGCTAGCAATCAGCCCCAGCATTTT | CASRLTDASNQPQHF
TRBJ1-6 | - | - | TRBV4-1 | TGCGCCAGCAGCCAAGACACAGGCCCTAATTCACCCCTCCACTTT | CASSQDTGPNSPLHF
TRBJ2-2 | - | - | TRBV7-6 | TGTGCCAGCAGCCCTTCTTCCGCGAACACCGGGGAGCTGTTTTTT | CASSPSSANTGELFF
TRBJ2-3 | TRBD1 | - | TRBV6-5 | TGTGCCAGCAGGCGGGACAGGGGCACAGATACGCAGTATTTT | CASRRDRGTDTQYF
TRBJ1-2 | TRBD1 | - | TRBV7-9 | TGTGCCAGCAGCTCCGCTGACAGGGCGGCTGGCTACACCTTC | CASSSADRAAGYTF
TRBJ2-1 | - | - | TRBV11-3 | TGTGCCAGCAGCTTAGGGACTGGCAATGAGCAGTTCTTC | CASSLGTGNEQFF
TRBJ2-2 | TRBD1 | - | TRBV18 | TGTGCCAGCTCACCCCCGACGGGACAGGGGGCGAACACCGGGGAGCTGTTTTTT | CASSPPTGQGANTGELFF
TRBJ1-1 | TRBD1 | - | TRBV15 | TGTGCCACCAGCAGGGGACAGGGGATCTACACTGAAGCTTTCTTT | CATSRGQGIYTEAFF
TRBJ2-2 | - | - | TRBV24-1 | TGTGCCACCAGTGACCCGCGGGCCTCTACCGGGGAGCTGTTTTTT | CATSDPRASTGELFF
TRBJ1-2 | TRBD1 | - | TRBV6-5 | TGTGCCAGCAGTTACCTCACCAGGACAGGGGGGTATGGCTACACCTTC | CASSYLTRTGGYGYTF
TRBJ1-2 | TRBD1 | - | TRBV12-3/TRBV12-4 | TGTGCCAGCAGGTCGACAGGGGACGGCTACACCTTC | CASRSTGDGYTF
TRBJ1-3 | TRBD1 | - | TRBV25-1 | TGTGCCAGCAGTCCATGGACAGGCAACTCTGGAAACACCATATATTTT | CASSPWTGNSGNTIYF
TRBJ2-7 | TRBD1 | - | TRBV7-9 | TGTGCCAGCAGCCGACAGGGGGCTAACGAGCAGTACTTC | CASSRQGANEQYF
TRBJ2-5 | TRBD2 | - | TRBV4-2 | TGTGCCAGCAGCCAACTTAGCGGGGGGGCTCAAGAGACCCAGTACTTC | CASSQLSGGAQETQYF
TRBJ1-1 | - | - | TRBV19 | TGTGCCAGTAGTATACCCGCGGCAGCCGGGACAAACACTGAAGCTTTCTTT | CASSIPAAAGTNTEAFF
TRBJ1-2 | TRBD1 | - | TRBV7-2 | TGTGCCAGCAGCGATGGACAGGGGCGTAACTATGGCTACACCTTC | CASSDGQGRNYGYTF
TRBJ2-3 | TRBD2 | - | TRBV7-8 | TGTGCCAGCAGCCTTGCCCGGGAGGGACTAGTTTTT | CASSLAREGLVF
TRBJ1-5 | - | - | TRBV27 | TGTGCCAGCAGTTTAGGGGCAGGCCTCAATCAGCCCCAGCATTTT | CASSLGAGLNQPQHF